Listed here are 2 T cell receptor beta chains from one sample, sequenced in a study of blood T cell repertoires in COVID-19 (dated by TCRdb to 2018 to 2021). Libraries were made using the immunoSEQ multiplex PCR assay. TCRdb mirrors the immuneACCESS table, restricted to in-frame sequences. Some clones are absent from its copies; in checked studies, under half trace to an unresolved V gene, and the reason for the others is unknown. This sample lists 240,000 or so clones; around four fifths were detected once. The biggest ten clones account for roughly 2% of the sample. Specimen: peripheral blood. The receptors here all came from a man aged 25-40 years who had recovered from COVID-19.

As DNA, the CDR3 is TGTGCCAGCAGCCCGCCGGGGTCTTCCTACAATGAGCAGTTCTTC. Encoded protein: CASSPPGSSYNEQFF. V gene TRBV5-5 combines with J gene TRBJ2-1, with a possible D match to TRBD2 (5 bases). Trimming left V 4 bases short and J 1 base short, with 12 bases between. Germline V lookup: CDR1 SGHKS, CDR2 YYEKEE (reference sequence). The CDR3 contains 15 residues.

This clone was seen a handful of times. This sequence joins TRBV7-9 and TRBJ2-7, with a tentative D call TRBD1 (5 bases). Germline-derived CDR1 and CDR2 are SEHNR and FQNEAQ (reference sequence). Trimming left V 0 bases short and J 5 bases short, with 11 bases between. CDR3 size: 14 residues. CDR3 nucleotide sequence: TGTGCCAGCAGCTTAGCAGGGGCCCTCAACGAGCAGTACTTC. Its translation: CASSLAGALNEQYF.